This TCR beta chain is drawn from a study of tumor-infiltrating lymphocytes in primary liver carcinoma. Study-wide background: Treatment of the patients' primary liver carcinoma consisted of surgical resection.

By share, this clonotype ranks as medium-sized (0.01 to 0.1%). The CDR3 covers 15 residues. CDR1 SGHAT and CDR2 FQNNGV come from the germline V gene. V lost 4 bases to trimming and J lost 6 bases; unmatched junction nucleotides: 11. Constant-region priming of 500 ng total RNA yielded TCR beta cDNA. Libraries of TCR beta came from three nested multiplex PCR rounds with slightly modified ARM-PCR. Amplification in the first two PCR rounds was performed using TRBV1-TRBV30 forward primers and a C-beta reverse primer for 9 to 11 cycles each. TCRdb recomputed calls from the multiplex PCR reads with MiXCR, one row per CDR3 protein. The table lists 150,000 to 200,000 distinct CDR3 sequences, 50% to 75% of them singletons, with approximately 67% in the top ten. Germline DNA was also extracted, while the blood RNA originated from unsorted whole blood.

The receptor comes from a man aged 40-49 years with primary liver carcinoma and hepatitis B virus infection. This chain connects TRBV11-2 to TRBJ2-5, with 7 bases lining up with TRBD1. Source material: peripheral blood. The CDR3 nucleotides are TGTGCCAGCAGCTCGACCTACAGGGGTGAACAGACCCAGTACTTC. Residues: CASSSTYRGEQTQYF. The entire variable domain, with the rest obtained from reference TRBV11-2 and TRBJ2-5, is as follows: EAGVAQSPRYKIIEKRQSVAFWCNPISGHATLYWYQQILGQGPKLLIQFQNNGVVDDSQLPKDRFSAERLKGVDSTLKIQPAKLEDSAVYLCASSSTYRGEQTQYFGPGTRLLVL.